The sequence of this TCR beta chain was determined in a study of blood T cell repertoires in COVID-19. Across the whole study: The study drew acute and convalescent COVID-19 samples from the United States, Italy and Spain. T cells, B-cell-depleted T cells, or PBMCs supplied cDNA or gDNA.

In the original analysis: Using reference gene primer amplification, nucleated cell counts were estimated. The assay was immunoSEQ multiplex PCR, and TCRdb's table has in-frame clones only and misses some. V and J calls and clone size are as listed in that table; D and trimming were resolved from the DNA. The data contain around 80,000 clones, approximately 86% of them seen just once; the ten biggest clones take up roughly 29%. CDR3 size: 16 residues. J gave up 6 bases and V 5 bases, and 8 bases lay outside the gene matches. Per germline, CDR1 MDHEN and CDR2 SYDVKM. The receptor comes from a woman of 80 years or more with acute or convalescent COVID-19. Sequencing used peripheral blood. J is TRBJ2-5 and V is TRBV28, with 14 bases identical to TRBD2. The CDR3 DNA reads as TGTGCCAGCAGTGAATCCGGGACTAGCGGGAGAAAGACCCAGTACTTC. It codes for CASSESGTSGRKTQYF.